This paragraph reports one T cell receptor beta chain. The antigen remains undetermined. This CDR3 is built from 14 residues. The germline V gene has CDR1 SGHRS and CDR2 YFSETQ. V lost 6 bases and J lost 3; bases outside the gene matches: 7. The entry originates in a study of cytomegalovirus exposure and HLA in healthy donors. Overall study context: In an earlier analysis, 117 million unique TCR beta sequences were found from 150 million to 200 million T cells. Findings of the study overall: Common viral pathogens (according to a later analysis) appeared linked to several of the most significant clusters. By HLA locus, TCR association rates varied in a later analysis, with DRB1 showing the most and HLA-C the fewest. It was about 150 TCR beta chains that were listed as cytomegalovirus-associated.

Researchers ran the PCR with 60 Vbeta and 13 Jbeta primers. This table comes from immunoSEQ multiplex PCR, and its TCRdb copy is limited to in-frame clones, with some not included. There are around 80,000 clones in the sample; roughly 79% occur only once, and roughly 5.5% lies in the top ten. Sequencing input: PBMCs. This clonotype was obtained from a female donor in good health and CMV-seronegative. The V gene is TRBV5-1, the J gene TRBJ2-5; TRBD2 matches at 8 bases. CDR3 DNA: TGCGCCAGCACCTCGGGGGGGCCGGAAGAGACCCAGTACTTC. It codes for CASTSGGPEETQYF.